The 8 T cell receptor beta chains given below trace back to one sample, sequenced in a study of patients and donors after allogeneic stem cell transplantation. TCRdb processed the RT-PCR reads anew with MiXCR; each CDR3 protein has one entry. The data hold about 200,000 distinct CDR3 sequences, with more than 35% observed a single time. Sequenced input: blood, either unsorted or a sorted T cell fraction (not recorded which). The receptor set was obtained from a human donor who was either an allogeneic HSCT recipient or a stem cell or donor lymphocyte infusion donor (not recorded which). It is not recorded whose cells these are; they may come from a transplant donor.

This chain uses TRBV4-3 with TRBJ1-1, with TRBD1 matching over 10 bases. Germline CDR1 LGHNA, CDR2 YSLEER. V shed 3 bases and J 4 bases; nucleotides not matched to a gene: 2. The CDR3 extends over 14 amino acids. CDR3 nucleotides: TGCGCCAGCAGCCAGCGGACAGGGGGCACTGAAGCTTTCTTT. It translates to CASSQRTGGTEAFF.

This clonotype has only a few counts. The chain combines TRBV5-1 with TRBJ1-5; 8 bases fit TRBD1. The CDR3 is 15 amino acids. The V and J ends lost 1 base and 4 bases, in that order; junction bases with no gene match: 4. Looked up from germline, CDR1 is SGHRS and CDR2 is YFSETQ. CDR3 sequence: CASSLLGQENQPQHF. As DNA, the CDR3 is TGCGCCAGCAGCTTGTTGGGACAGGAAAATCAGCCCCAGCATTTT.

This clonotype was observed at least ten times. The chain links TRBV20-1 to TRBJ1-2, with D perhaps TRBD1 (6 bases). Per the germline V gene, CDR1 is DFQATT and CDR2 is SNEGSKA (reference sequence). V was trimmed by 3 bases and J by 4 bases, leaving 15 bases between them. The CDR3 loop spans 14 amino acids. The CDR3 DNA reads TGCAGTGCTAGTCAAACAGGGATAAGCTATGGCTACACCTTC. Its protein is CSASQTGISYGYTF.

The V call is TRBV4-2, the J call TRBJ1-6; D is undetermined. This CDR3 spans 15 amino acids. Looked up from germline, CDR1 is LGHNA and CDR2 is YNFKEQ. Trimming cost V 1 base and J 5 bases, with 9 bases left between them. The chain's CDR3 is CASSQARQNNSPLHF. In nucleotides, the CDR3 is TGTGCCAGCAGCCAAGCACGGCAGAATAATTCACCCCTCCACTTT.

This clonotype was observed a handful of times. The chain joins TRBV12-3 or TRBV12-4 to TRBJ1-2, with a possible D match to TRBD1 (5 bases). V was pared by 1 base and J by 4 bases, with 10 bases between. The CDR3 loop spans 14 amino acids. The CDR3 protein is CASSLEATAYGYTF. The CDR3 DNA reads as TGTGCCAGCAGTTTAGAGGCGACAGCCTATGGCTACACCTTC.

V is TRBV5-1 and J is TRBJ2-3; D possibly corresponds to TRBD2 (6 bases). This CDR3 contains 13 residues. CDR1 is SGHRS, CDR2 YFSETQ, per germline. The V and J ends lost 3 bases and 6 bases respectively, with 11 bases between them. This chain's CDR3 is CASSSPGGDTQYF. The DNA for the CDR3 is TGCGCCAGCAGCTCCCCTGGAGGGGATACGCAGTATTTT.

This chain joins TRBV7-9 and TRBJ2-7, with 8 bases aligning to TRBD1. Per germline, CDR1 SEHNR and CDR2 FQNEAQ (reference sequence). CDR3 length: 15 amino acids. With V trimmed by 6 bases and J by 5 bases, 12 bases remained unmatched. Here the CDR3 reads CASRVTGGTSDEQYF. The DNA of the CDR3 is TGTGCCAGCAGGGTTACAGGGGGGACATCCGACGAGCAGTACTTC.

This clonotype was picked up a small number of times. The chain couples TRBV5-5 to TRBJ1-6; 9 nucleotides line up with TRBD1. The germline CDR1 and CDR2 sequences are SGHKS and YYEKEE (reference sequence). Trimming took 2 bases from V and 4 from J; bases not matched to a gene: 4. The CDR3 is 16 residues long. CDR3 region: CASSFRDRAYNSPLHF. The CDR3 DNA is TGTGCCAGCAGCTTCCGGGACAGGGCTTATAATTCACCCCTCCACTTT.